Presented here are 11 T cell receptor beta chains from one specimen sequenced in a study of cytomegalovirus exposure and HLA in healthy donors. The PCR used 60 Vbeta and 13 Jbeta primers. Profiled with immunoSEQ multiplex PCR; TCRdb holds only in-frame clones, not every one. The repertoire includes over 150,000 clones, roughly four fifths of them detected once, and 1.3% to 1.5% sits in the top ten. The sequencing sample was made of PBMCs. These receptor sequences come from a man aged 18 to 30 in good health and CMV-seronegative.

This clone showed up just once. The CDR3 DNA sequence: TGCGCCAGCAGTGGCGTGACCGGAGGGAGGGGTGATGGCTACACCTTC. Protein sequence: CASSGVTGGRGDGYTF. The J gene is TRBJ1-2, the V gene TRBV10-2; tentatively, D is TRBD1 (5 bases). Trimming removed 4 bases at V and 6 bases at J, with 21 bases between. The CDR3 length is 16 residues. Looked up from germline, CDR1 is WSHSY and CDR2 is SAAADI.

The genes are TRBV5-4 and TRBJ1-1; 12 bases fit TRBD1. The CDR3 runs to 17 residues. Looked up from germline, CDR1 is SGHNT and CDR2 is YYREEE (reference sequence). The ends lost 6 bases at V and 0 bases at J; junction bases unmatched: 9. CDR3 sequence reads: CASMGRGTGGLNTEAFF. The CDR3 DNA is TGTGCCAGCATGGGAAGAGGGACAGGGGGCCTGAACACTGAAGCTTTCTTT. Complete variable domain (other parts from reference TRBV5-4 and TRBJ1-1): ETGVTQSPTHLIKTRGQQVTLRCSSQSGHNTVSWYQQALGQGPQFIFQYYREEENGRGNFPPRFSGLQFPNYSSELNVNALELDDSALYLCASMGRGTGGLNTEAFFGQGTRLTVV.

The V and J genes are TRBV27 and TRBJ1-4; TRBD1 matches 7 bases. The CDR3 has 14 amino acids. Germline V gene data show CDR1 as MNHEY and CDR2 as SMNVEV (reference sequence). After removal of 8 bases from V and 8 bases from J, the junction contained 11 bases not matched to a gene. CDR3 nucleotide sequence: TGTGCCAGCGCCTTAGACAGGGTCGGAGAAAAACTGTTTTTT. Its translation: CASALDRVGEKLFF. Using reference TRBV27 and TRBJ1-4 for the parts outside the CDR3, the full variable domain is EAQVTQNPRYLITVTGKKLTVTCSQNMNHEYMSWYRQDPGLGLRQIYYSMNVEVTDKGDVPEGYKVSRKEKRNFPLILESPSPNQTSLYFCASALDRVGEKLFFGSGTQLSVL.

The rearrangement uses TRBV27 and TRBJ2-7; 8 bases line up with TRBD2. The CDR3 has 14 residues. Germline V gene data show CDR1 as MNHEY and CDR2 as SMNVEV (reference sequence). Germline trimming cut 2 bases from V and 4 bases from J; bases unmatched to any gene: 4. CDR3 bases: TGTGCCAGCAGTTTAACGGGAGGGCTGTACGAGCAGTACTTC. It translates to CASSLTGGLYEQYF.

The chain uses TRBV5-4 and TRBJ2-1; D is perhaps TRBD2 (6 bases). The CDR3 totals 16 residues. V dropped 0 bases and J dropped 0 bases, with 10 bases sitting between them. Germline lookup yields CDR1 SGHNT and CDR2 YYREEE (reference sequence). In nucleotides, the CDR3 is TGTGCCAGCAGCTTGGGTGGAGGGATCTCCTACAATGAGCAGTTCTTC. Its translation: CASSLGGGISYNEQFF.

The chain combines TRBV5-8 with TRBJ2-3; 8 nucleotides align to TRBD1. There are 13 residues in the CDR3. Trimming took 4 bases from V and 5 from J; bases not matched to a gene: 3. Germline V gives CDR1 SGHTS, CDR2 YDEGEE. CDR3 coding DNA: TGTGCCAGCAGCCCAGGGGGCAGAGATACGCAGTATTTT. Residues: CASSPGGRDTQYF.

The gene calls are TRBV27 and TRBJ2-1; 9 bases agree with TRBD1. The CDR3 is made up of 14 amino acids. J gave up 6 bases and V 5 bases, and 5 bases lay outside the gene matches. The germline CDR1 and CDR2 sequences are MNHEY and SMNVEV (reference sequence). This CDR3 is CASSRRDRVNEQFF. The DNA of the CDR3 is TGTGCCAGCAGTCGCCGGGACAGGGTCAATGAGCAGTTCTTC.

The chain carries TRBV6-6 and TRBJ2-2; D not resolved. CDR1 and CDR2 (germline): MNHNY, SVGAGI (reference sequence). The CDR3 covers 13 residues. Trimming pared 5 bases from V and 3 bases from J, leaving 7 bases between. DNA of the CDR3: TGTGCCAGCAGTAGACTCGACACCGGGGAGCTGTTTTTT. Its translation is CASSRLDTGELFF.

This clone was recorded a few times. The same CDR3 is also encoded by other DNA sequences in this sample. The rearrangement links TRBV7-9 to TRBJ1-5, with 9 nucleotides matching TRBD1. V was pared by 0 bases and J by 6 bases, with 9 bases of the junction left unmatched. In germline, CDR1 is SEHNR, CDR2 FQNEAQ (reference sequence). CDR3 size: 17 residues. The CDR3 nucleotides are TGTGCCAGCAGCTTAGCAAAGGGACAGGGCGAGGGTCAGCCCCAGCATTTT. Its protein product is CASSLAKGQGEGQPQHF.

This chain joins TRBV28 and TRBJ2-7; 8 nucleotides line up with TRBD2. The J segment lost 0 bases and the V segment lost 3 bases, leaving 4 bases of the junction unmatched. Per germline, CDR1 MDHEN and CDR2 SYDVKM. This CDR3 is built from 15 residues. Here the CDR3 DNA reads TGTGCCAGCAGTTTTCCGGGAGGGAGCTCCTACGAGCAGTACTTC. This gives the protein CASSFPGGSSYEQYF.

The V gene is TRBV6-5, the J gene TRBJ2-5, with 9 bases fitting TRBD2. J was trimmed by 2 bases and V by 0 bases; bases with no gene match: 4. Germline CDR1 reads MNHEY; CDR2 reads SVGAGI. This CDR3 has 16 amino acids. The CDR3 nucleotides are TGTGCCAGCAGTTACTCGCGGGAGGGCACTCAAGAGACCCAGTACTTC. Its protein is CASSYSREGTQETQYF.